The next 13 T cell receptor beta chains were all read from a single sample in a study of blood T cell repertoires in COVID-19 (dated by TCRdb to the early 2020s). Libraries were built with the immunoSEQ multiplex PCR assay. The immuneACCESS repertoire file appears here via TCRdb, limited to in-frame rearrangements. These files lack a portion of the clones; in checked studies, under half of the deficit traces to unresolved V genes, and the cause of the others is not known. In all, the sample holds 200,000 to 250,000 clones, and around 83% of those were seen once. The top ten constitute roughly 6.2% of the sample. Sequencing was done on a sample of PBMCs or T cells enriched from blood (not recorded which). The receptors were sampled from a woman between 35 and 50 years old who had recovered from COVID-19.

This chain uses TRBV7-9 with TRBJ2-4, with 14 nucleotides matching TRBD2. Germline V lookup: CDR1 SEHNR, CDR2 FQNEAQ (reference sequence). The CDR3 covers 16 residues. The V and J ends lost 4 bases and 8 bases, in that order; junction bases with no gene match: 7. Here the CDR3 DNA reads TGTGCCAGCAGCTCCCGACTAGCGGGAGGGCCCGACATTCAGTACTTC. This encodes CASSSRLAGGPDIQYF.

V is TRBV4-1 and J is TRBJ2-2, with D possibly being TRBD2 (6 bases). Germline V gene sequence: CDR1 MGHRA, CDR2 YSYEKL. The V end lost 4 bases, the J end lost 2 bases, and 20 bases lay between the germline ends. This CDR3 region has 18 residues. The CDR3 is CASSPRGKVYLNTGELFF. DNA of the CDR3: TGCGCCAGCAGCCCCCGGGGGAAAGTCTACCTTAACACCGGGGAGCTGTTTTTT.

This clone was seen a few times. V and J are TRBV5-4 and TRBJ2-4; TRBD1 aligns across 8 bases. V shed 0 bases and J 4 bases; nucleotides not matched to a gene: 0. The CDR3 length is 14 residues. The germline gives CDR1 SGHNT, CDR2 YYREEE (reference sequence). Written as DNA, the CDR3 is TGTGCCAGCAGCTTGGGGGACAGGAAAAACATTCAGTACTTC. Residues: CASSLGDRKNIQYF.

This clone showed up just once. Within the sample, other DNA sequences also encode this same CDR3. The CDR3 DNA follows: TGTGCCTGGAGTGTCAGAGAGACCCAGTACTTC. Amino acids: CAWSVRETQYF. This chain connects TRBV30 to TRBJ2-5; D is ambiguous. From germline, CDR1 is GTSNPN and CDR2 SVGIG (reference sequence). The CDR3 is made up of 11 amino acids. The V and J ends lost 0 bases and 4 bases respectively, with 3 bases between them.

This sequence joins TRBV28 and TRBJ1-2; TRBD1 aligns across 7 bases. The CDR3 totals 15 residues. The J segment lost 8 bases and the V segment lost 3 bases, leaving 12 bases of the junction unmatched. Germline V lookup: CDR1 MDHEN, CDR2 SYDVKM. This chain's CDR3 is CASSFPTGRGQGYTF. The DNA of the CDR3 is TGTGCCAGCAGTTTCCCGACCGGGAGGGGGCAAGGCTACACCTTC.

As DNA, the CDR3 is TGTGCCAGCAGAAGGACAGGGGAGTCACCCCTCCACTTT. It codes for CASRRTGESPLHF. The chain combines TRBV3-1 (or the pseudogene TRBV3-2) with TRBJ1-6, with TRBD1 identical over 9 bases. This CDR3 is 13 amino acids long. Per germline, CDR1 LGHDT and CDR2 YNNKEL (reference sequence). V dropped 6 bases and J dropped 10; count of bases not matched to a gene: 4.

V usage is TRBV30 and J usage is TRBJ2-1, with TRBD2 matching over 8 bases. This CDR3 is 16 amino acids long. V shed 2 bases, J shed 7 bases, and the junction held 13 bases outside the gene matches. The V gene's germline CDR1 is GTSNPN and CDR2 SVGIG (reference sequence). CDR3 in DNA: TGTGCCTGGAGTCCAGGGACTAGAGCCTTAAGAAATGAGCAGTTCTTC. Its protein is CAWSPGTRALRNEQFF. Full variable domain (rest looked up from reference TRBV30 and TRBJ2-1): SQTIHQWPATLVQPVGSPLSLECTVEGTSNPNLYWYRQAAGRGLQLLFYSVGIGQISSEVPQNLSASRPQDRQFILSSKKLLLSDSGFYLCAWSPGTRALRNEQFFGPGTRLTVL.

The chain employs TRBV3-1 (or the pseudogene TRBV3-2) and TRBJ1-2; D gene unclear. The V gene's germline CDR1 is LGHDT and CDR2 YNNKEL (reference sequence). The CDR3 runs to 11 residues. V lost 11 bases and J lost 9, with 16 bases in between. In DNA form, the CDR3 reads TGTGCCTTAGTTCAGGCGTGGAGCTACACCTTC. Its translation is CALVQAWSYTF.

V is TRBV11-2 and J is TRBJ1-4, with 7 bases identical to TRBD1. V was pared by 5 bases and J by 1 base, with 4 bases of the junction left unmatched. In germline, CDR1 is SGHAT, CDR2 FQNNGV. The CDR3 sequence is 15 residues long. As DNA, the CDR3 is TGTGCCAGCAGCCCGCCAGGGGGAACTAATGAAAAACTGTTTTTT. This translates into CASSPPGGTNEKLFF.

This clone turned up a few times. The chain carries TRBV10-3 and TRBJ2-6; D not certain. V was cut by 0 bases and J by 0 bases, with 6 bases left in between. The CDR3 has 16 residues. Germline lookup yields CDR1 ENHRY and CDR2 SYGVKD. CDR3 loop: CAISESGSSGANVLTF. CDR3 coding DNA: TGTGCCATCAGTGAGTCTGGCAGCTCTGGGGCCAACGTCCTGACTTTC.

The chain combines TRBV3-1 (or the pseudogene TRBV3-2) with TRBJ1-3; D may be TRBD1 (5 bases). CDR3 size: 13 residues. Trimming shortened V by 7 bases and J by 0 bases, and 7 bases separated the two germline ends. From germline, CDR1 is LGHDT and CDR2 YNNKEL (reference sequence). The CDR3 is CASTRDSGNTIYF. DNA for the CDR3: TGTGCCAGCACCAGGGACTCTGGAAACACCATATATTTT.

This clone has a single count. The CDR3 DNA is TGTGCCAGCAGTTTATCCGGCAGGGGGCATAGCAATCAGCCCCAGCATTTT. Its translation is CASSLSGRGHSNQPQHF. The chain employs TRBV28 and TRBJ1-5; 8 bases are shared with TRBD1. CDR3 length: 17 residues. J gave up 0 bases and V 1 base, and 5 bases lay outside the gene matches. Germline CDR1 and CDR2: MDHEN and SYDVKM. The full variable domain, with the rest looked up from reference TRBV28 and TRBJ1-5, is DVKVTQSSRYLVKRTGEKVFLECVQDMDHENMFWYRQDPGLGLRLIYFSYDVKMKEKGDIPEGYSVSREKKERFSLILESASTNQTSMYLCASSLSGRGHSNQPQHFGDGTRLSIL.

The V gene is TRBV24-1, the J gene TRBJ2-3; TRBD2 agrees at 8 bases. Germline CDR1 and CDR2: KGHDR and SFDVKD. This CDR3 region has 13 residues. V was pared by 8 bases and J by 5 bases, with 5 bases of the junction left unmatched. The CDR3 DNA follows: TGTGCCACCAAGCAGCGGGAGCGAGATACGCAGTATTTT. This encodes CATKQRERDTQYF.